These T cell receptor beta chains were read from a single sample in a study of T-cell memory formation after mild COVID-19. One entry per CDR3 protein results from TCRdb running MiXCR on the 5' RACE reads. Of about 150,000 distinct CDR3 sequences listed, 14% were seen once; the top ten hold 13% to 15%. The specimen was PBMCs or a T cell subset sorted from them (not recorded which). The receptors were gathered from an adult woman who had mild COVID-19 (a few samples of this study predate the infection). Cell type and time point are not known. Both conserved end residues are part of each CDR3. A D gene is named only where the DNA matches it firmly. A clone size is listed for some rows: how often the clone was seen (once, few, many), or a class if it is expanded.

abundance,v_gene,d_gene,j_gene,CDR3aa,CDR3nt
few,TRBV6-2/TRBV6-3,TRBD1,TRBJ2-3,CASTLGGDRGPRTDTQYF,TGTGCCAGCACCTTAGGGGGGGACAGGGGACCTCGGACAGATACGCAGTATTTT
.,TRBV7-9,.,TRBJ1-6,CASSFGSRPNSPLHF,TGTGCCAGCAGCTTCGGTTCCAGACCTAATTCACCCCTCCACTTT
few,TRBV10-3,TRBD1,TRBJ2-6,CATRGQGSSGANVLTF,TGTGCCACTCGCGGACAGGGATCCTCTGGGGCCAACGTCCTGACTTTC
few,TRBV5-4,TRBD1,TRBJ2-5,CASSSDREQETQYF,TGTGCCAGCAGCTCGGACAGGGAGCAAGAGACCCAGTACTTC
.,TRBV7-2,TRBD2,TRBJ2-2,CASSPSRSGGPPGELFF,TGTGCCAGCAGCCCATCGAGGAGCGGGGGGCCCCCCGGGGAGCTGTTTTTT
.,TRBV7-9,TRBD1,TRBJ1-2,CASSLLRDRLNYGYTF,TGTGCCAGCAGCTTACTTCGGGACAGACTCAACTATGGCTACACCTTC
many,TRBV15,.,TRBJ2-2,CATSRDRHTGELFF,TGTGCCACCAGCAGAGATCGGCACACCGGGGAGCTGTTTTTT
.,TRBV4-1,TRBD2,TRBJ2-1,CASSPREGVYNEQFF,TGCGCCAGCAGCCCCCGGGAGGGGGTCTACAATGAGCAGTTCTTC
many,TRBV2,.,TRBJ2-7,CASSEIVDEQYF,TGTGCCAGCAGTGAAATTGTTGACGAGCAGTACTTC
.,TRBV20-1,.,TRBJ2-3,CSARLRPTSRADTQYF,TGCAGTGCTAGACTTCGGCCTACTAGCAGGGCAGATACGCAGTATTTT
few,TRBV6-2/TRBV6-3,.,TRBJ2-3,CASSFRTNPDTQYF,TGTGCCAGCAGTTTCCGGACTAATCCAGATACGCAGTATTTT
.,TRBV7-3,.,TRBJ2-1,CASSLSPTGPYNEQFF,TGTGCCAGCAGCTTAAGCCCGACAGGACCCTACAATGAGCAGTTCTTC
few,TRBV5-1,.,TRBJ2-1,CASSILYGNSGEQFF,TGCGCCAGCAGCATCTTGTACGGCAACTCGGGTGAGCAGTTCTTC
.,TRBV2,.,TRBJ1-2,CASSGLEGRVPPTF,TGTGCCAGCAGTGGGCTTGAGGGTCGGGTCCCCCCTACCTTC
few,TRBV20-1,TRBD2,TRBJ2-7,CSARTPSGWAGGPHAYEQYF,TGCAGTGCTAGAACCCCCTCCGGTTGGGCGGGAGGCCCACACGCCTACGAGCAGTACTTC
few,TRBV24-1,TRBD1,TRBJ2-7,CATSDPDRAYEQYF,TGTGCCACCAGTGACCCGGACAGGGCCTACGAGCAGTACTTC
few,TRBV25-1,.,TRBJ2-5,CASSSIRGRGTETQYF,TGTGCCAGCAGTTCCATCAGAGGCCGAGGGACGGAGACCCAGTACTTC
few,TRBV7-2,TRBD1,TRBJ2-3,CASSPLGTATDTQYF,TGTGCCAGCAGCCCTCTCGGGACAGCCACAGATACGCAGTATTTT
few,TRBV29-1,.,TRBJ1-2,CSAPGDYYGYTF,TGCAGCGCTCCAGGGGATTACTATGGCTACACCTTC
.,TRBV5-1,TRBD2,TRBJ2-5,CASSLLAANQETQYF,TGCGCCAGCAGCTTGCTAGCGGCGAACCAAGAGACCCAGTACTTC
.,TRBV7-2,TRBD2,TRBJ2-1,CASTLAGTSGNEQFF,TGTGCCAGCACCTTAGCCGGGACTAGCGGCAATGAGCAGTTCTTC
.,TRBV13,.,TRBJ2-1,CASSLAQRAINEQFF,TGTGCCAGCAGCTTAGCTCAGCGGGCTATCAATGAGCAGTTCTTC
.,TRBV15,.,TRBJ2-7,CATSRDGEATYEQYF,TGTGCCACCAGCAGAGACGGGGAGGCTACCTACGAGCAGTACTTC
many,TRBV5-1,TRBD1,TRBJ1-1,CASTGQMNTEAFF,TGCGCCAGCACGGGACAGATGAACACTGAAGCTTTCTTT
.,TRBV3-1,.,TRBJ1-5,CASSQRVRDQPQHF,TGTGCCAGCAGCCAAAGGGTACGAGATCAGCCCCAGCATTTT
.,TRBV19,TRBD1,TRBJ1-5,CASSSGTGPYPQHF,TGTGCCAGTAGTTCCGGGACAGGCCCGTACCCCCAGCATTTT
few,TRBV20-1,TRBD1,TRBJ1-6,CSARDRTGANSPLHF,TGCAGTGCTAGAGATCGTACAGGGGCGAATTCACCCCTCCACTTT
few,TRBV9,.,TRBJ2-7,CASSVPWQGGYEQYF,TGTGCCAGCAGCGTACCCTGGCAGGGAGGTTACGAGCAGTACTTC
.,TRBV29-1,.,TRBJ2-3,CSVEDRAEQSTDTQYF,TGCAGCGTTGAAGATCGAGCGGAGCAAAGCACAGATACGCAGTATTTT
few,TRBV7-8,.,TRBJ1-6,CASSSPAEGGRSPLHF,TGTGCCAGCAGCTCCCCGGCGGAGGGGGGCAGGTCACCCCTCCACTTT
.,TRBV4-2,TRBD1,TRBJ2-7,CASNQAADRGGEQYF,TGTGCCAGCAACCAAGCCGCGGACAGGGGTGGCGAGCAGTACTTC
.,TRBV5-1,TRBD1,TRBJ1-1,CASRDRGMNTEAFF,TGCGCCAGCAGGGACAGGGGCATGAACACTGAAGCTTTCTTT
few,TRBV19,.,TRBJ2-7,CASSIWFRSYEQYF,TGTGCCAGTAGTATTTGGTTCCGCTCCTACGAGCAGTACTTC
.,TRBV7-2,.,TRBJ2-3,CASSFALTDTQYF,TGTGCCAGCAGCTTTGCATTAACAGATACGCAGTATTTT
.,TRBV12-3/TRBV12-4,TRBD2,TRBJ2-5,CASSWGLAGDLVGGRETQYF,TGTGCCAGCAGTTGGGGACTAGCGGGGGACTTAGTGGGAGGGAGAGAGACCCAGTACTTC
.,TRBV7-8,.,TRBJ2-2,CASSLSGFPNTGELFF,TGTGCCAGCAGCCTTAGCGGCTTTCCGAACACCGGGGAGCTGTTTTTT
few,TRBV7-2,.,TRBJ1-5,CASSLAGLSNQPQHF,TGTGCCAGCAGCTTAGCTGGACTGAGCAATCAGCCCCAGCATTTT
.,TRBV7-9,.,TRBJ2-1,CASSLGGGAYNEQFF,TGTGCCAGCAGCTTGGGCGGAGGGGCCTACAATGAGCAGTTCTTC
many,TRBV3-1,.,TRBJ2-1,CASSQSGAEQFF,TGTGCCAGCAGCCAATCAGGGGCTGAGCAGTTCTTC
.,TRBV20-1,.,TRBJ2-2,CSARVKFGPGELFF,TGCAGTGCTAGGGTCAAATTTGGGCCCGGGGAGCTGTTTTTT
.,TRBV5-1,TRBD2,TRBJ2-5,CASSREGSGETQYF,TGCGCCAGCAGCAGGGAGGGTTCAGGGGAGACCCAGTACTTC
.,TRBV5-5,.,TRBJ2-7,CASNDRRSPYEQYF,TGTGCCAGCAATGACCGACGGAGCCCCTACGAGCAGTACTTC
few,TRBV12-3/TRBV12-4,TRBD2,TRBJ2-7,CASSRAGAISYEQYF,TGTGCCAGCAGTCGAGCGGGGGCGATCTCCTACGAGCAGTACTTC
many,TRBV5-1,TRBD1,TRBJ1-5,CASSSGTGGNQPQHF,TGCGCCAGCAGCTCCGGGACAGGGGGCAATCAGCCCCAGCATTTT
.,TRBV6-2/TRBV6-3,.,TRBJ1-1,CASSYTVVNTEAFF,TGTGCCAGCAGTTACACGGTAGTGAACACTGAAGCTTTCTTT
few,TRBV7-2,TRBD1,TRBJ1-3,CASSVDRGSGNTIYF,TGTGCCAGCAGCGTGGACAGGGGGTCCGGAAACACCATATATTTT
few,TRBV30,TRBD1,TRBJ2-7,CAWTGTGGYEQYF,TGTGCCTGGACCGGGACAGGGGGCTACGAGCAGTACTTC
.,TRBV9,.,TRBJ1-4,CASSVATDGVNEKLFF,TGTGCCAGCAGCGTAGCGACAGACGGGGTTAATGAAAAACTGTTTTTT
.,TRBV19,TRBD2,TRBJ2-1,CASSIDGLASEQFF,TGTGCCAGTAGTATCGACGGACTAGCCTCCGAGCAGTTCTTC
few,TRBV29-1,TRBD1,TRBJ2-1,CSVLTGGFYNEQFF,TGCAGCGTACTTACAGGGGGCTTCTACAATGAGCAGTTCTTC
few,TRBV11-2,.,TRBJ2-7,CASSLESGSTGKQYF,TGTGCCAGCAGCTTAGAGTCCGGGTCCACGGGGAAGCAGTACTTC
.,TRBV7-2,.,TRBJ2-1,CASSPSLVSSYNNEQFF,TGTGCCAGCAGCCCATCACTAGTATCTTCCTATAACAATGAGCAGTTCTTC
.,TRBV27,TRBD1,TRBJ1-1,CASRGTARNTEAFF,TGTGCCAGCAGAGGGACAGCCAGGAACACTGAAGCTTTCTTT